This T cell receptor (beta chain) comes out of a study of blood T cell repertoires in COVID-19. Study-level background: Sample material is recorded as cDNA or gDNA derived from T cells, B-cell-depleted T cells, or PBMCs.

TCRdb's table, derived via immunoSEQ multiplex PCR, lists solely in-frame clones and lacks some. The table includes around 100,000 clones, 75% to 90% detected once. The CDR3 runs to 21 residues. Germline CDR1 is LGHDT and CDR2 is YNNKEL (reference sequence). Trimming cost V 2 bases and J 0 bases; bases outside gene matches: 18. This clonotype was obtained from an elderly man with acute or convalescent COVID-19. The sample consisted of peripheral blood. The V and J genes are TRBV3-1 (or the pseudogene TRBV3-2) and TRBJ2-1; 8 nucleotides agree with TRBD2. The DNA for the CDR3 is TGTGCCAGCAGCCAAAGCCCCTCCACTAGCGGTAGAAGTCGCTCCTACAATGAGCAGTTCTTC. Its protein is CASSQSPSTSGRSRSYNEQFF.